The present TCR beta chain was sequenced within a study of T cell responses to AZD1222 COVID-19 vaccine. The CDR3 runs to 14 residues. V lost 5 bases to trimming and J lost 3 bases; unmatched junction nucleotides: 5. Germline V gene lookup returns CDR1 MNHNS and CDR2 SASEGT. Comment on this clone: The antigen is undetermined.

Using immunoSEQ multiplex PCR, the repertoire was profiled, and TCRdb retains in-frame clones only, with some absent. The profile shows some 150,000 clones, approximately 85% of them singletons. Study findings and constraints: Spike was spanned by vaccine-associated CD4 TCRs, which were dominant at 160-218 and 743-854. Unmutated variant regions are reportedly the target of nearly half of TCRs that are spike-specific. The donors showed a predominance of white British ancestry and of females, with possible underestimation of clonal diversity.

The sequence derives from an adult who received the MenACWY meningococcal vaccine as a control. The V and J genes are TRBV6-1 and TRBJ2-7, with 9 nucleotides matching TRBD2. Material: peripheral blood, obtained 28 days after the second dose of the MenACWY control vaccine. Written as DNA, the CDR3 is TGTGCCAGCAGTACCCAGCGGGGGGTCTACGAGCAGTACTTC. Protein: CASSTQRGVYEQYF.